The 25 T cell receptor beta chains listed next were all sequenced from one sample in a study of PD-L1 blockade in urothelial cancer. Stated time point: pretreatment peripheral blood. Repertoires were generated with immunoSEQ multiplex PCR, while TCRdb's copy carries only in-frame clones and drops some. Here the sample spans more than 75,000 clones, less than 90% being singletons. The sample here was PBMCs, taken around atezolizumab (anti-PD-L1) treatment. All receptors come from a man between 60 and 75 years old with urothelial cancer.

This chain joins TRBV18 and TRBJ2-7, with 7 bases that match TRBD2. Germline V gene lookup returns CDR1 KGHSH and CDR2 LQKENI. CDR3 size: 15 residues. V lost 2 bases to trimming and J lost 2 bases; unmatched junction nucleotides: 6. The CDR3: CASSPGLADAYEQYF. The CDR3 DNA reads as TGTGCCAGCTCACCAGGGCTAGCGGACGCCTACGAGCAGTACTTC.

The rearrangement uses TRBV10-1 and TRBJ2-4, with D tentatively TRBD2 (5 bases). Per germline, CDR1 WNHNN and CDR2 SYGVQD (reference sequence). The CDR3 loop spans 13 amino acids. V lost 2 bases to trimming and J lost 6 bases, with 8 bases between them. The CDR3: CASSEGEINIQYF. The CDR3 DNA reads TGCGCCAGCAGTGAGGGGGAGATAAACATTCAGTACTTC.

CDR3 in DNA: TGTGCCAGCAGTTTAAGAAGATACAGACAGGATAACCGCTATGGCTACACCTTC. It specifies CASSLRRYRQDNRYGYTF. This rearrangement joins TRBV28 to TRBJ1-2, with a possible D match to TRBD1 (6 bases). Germline V gives CDR1 MDHEN, CDR2 SYDVKM. V lost 2 bases to trimming and J lost 4 bases, with 23 bases between them. The CDR3 loop spans 18 amino acids.

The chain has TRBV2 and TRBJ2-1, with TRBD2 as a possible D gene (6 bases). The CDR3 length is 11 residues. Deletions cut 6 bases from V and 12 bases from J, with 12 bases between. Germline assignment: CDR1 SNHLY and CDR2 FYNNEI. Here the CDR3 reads CASREMGGQFF. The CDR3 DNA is TGTGCCAGCAGAGAGATGGGAGGGCAGTTCTTC.

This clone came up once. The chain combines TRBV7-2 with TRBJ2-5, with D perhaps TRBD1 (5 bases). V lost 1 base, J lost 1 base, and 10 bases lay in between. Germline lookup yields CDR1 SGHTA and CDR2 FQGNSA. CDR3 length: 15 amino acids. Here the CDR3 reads CASSLGLQAQETQYF. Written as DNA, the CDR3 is TGTGCCAGCAGCTTAGGTCTACAGGCCCAAGAGACCCAGTACTTC.

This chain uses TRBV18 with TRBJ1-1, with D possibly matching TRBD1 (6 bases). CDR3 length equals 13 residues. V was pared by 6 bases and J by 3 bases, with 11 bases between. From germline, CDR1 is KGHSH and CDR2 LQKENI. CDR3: CASSPQGYTEAFF. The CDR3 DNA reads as TGTGCCAGCTCTCCCCAGGGGTACACTGAAGCTTTCTTT.

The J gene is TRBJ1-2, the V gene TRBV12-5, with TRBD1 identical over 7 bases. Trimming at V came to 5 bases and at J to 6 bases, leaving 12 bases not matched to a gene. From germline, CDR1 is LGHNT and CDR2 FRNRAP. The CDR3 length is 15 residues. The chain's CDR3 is CASGTAGTVFNGYTF. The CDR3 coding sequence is TGTGCTAGTGGTACCGCCGGGACAGTTTTTAATGGCTACACCTTC.

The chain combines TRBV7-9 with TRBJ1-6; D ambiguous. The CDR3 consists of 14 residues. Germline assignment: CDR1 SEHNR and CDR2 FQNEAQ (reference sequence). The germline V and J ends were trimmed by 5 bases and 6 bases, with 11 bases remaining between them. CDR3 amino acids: CASSPDTPNSPLHF. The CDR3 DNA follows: TGTGCCAGCAGCCCAGATACCCCTAATTCACCCCTCCACTTT.

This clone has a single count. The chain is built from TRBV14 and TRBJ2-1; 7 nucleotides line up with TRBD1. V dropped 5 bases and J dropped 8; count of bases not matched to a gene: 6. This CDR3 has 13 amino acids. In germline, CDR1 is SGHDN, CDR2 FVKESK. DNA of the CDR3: TGTGCCAGCAGCTATGACAGGGTCGATGAGCAGTTCTTC. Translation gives CASSYDRVDEQFF.

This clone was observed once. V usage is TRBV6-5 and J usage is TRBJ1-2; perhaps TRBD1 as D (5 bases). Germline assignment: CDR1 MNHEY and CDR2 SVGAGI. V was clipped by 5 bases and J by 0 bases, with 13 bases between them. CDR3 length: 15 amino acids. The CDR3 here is CASSPARVTNYGYTF. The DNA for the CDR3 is TGTGCCAGCAGTCCCGCCAGGGTGACTAACTATGGCTACACCTTC.

The CDR3 spells CASSTPGLAEDTQYF. The CDR3 DNA is TGTGCCAGCAGCACCCCTGGACTAGCCGAAGATACGCAGTATTTT. V is TRBV5-6 and J is TRBJ2-3; 8 bases are shared with TRBD2. Trimming cost V 4 bases and J 5 bases; bases outside gene matches: 9. Germline assignment: CDR1 SGHDT and CDR2 YYEEEE. This CDR3 is 15 amino acids long.

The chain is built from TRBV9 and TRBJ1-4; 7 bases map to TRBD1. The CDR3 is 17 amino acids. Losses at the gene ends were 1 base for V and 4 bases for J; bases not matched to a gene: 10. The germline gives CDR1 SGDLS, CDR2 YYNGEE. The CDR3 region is CASSVSGGPLLNEKLFF. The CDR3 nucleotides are TGTGCCAGCAGCGTATCAGGGGGTCCGCTACTTAATGAAAAACTGTTTTTT.

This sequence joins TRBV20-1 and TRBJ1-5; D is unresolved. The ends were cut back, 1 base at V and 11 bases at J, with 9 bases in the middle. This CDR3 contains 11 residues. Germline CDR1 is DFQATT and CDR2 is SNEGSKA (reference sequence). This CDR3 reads CSARVGESQHF. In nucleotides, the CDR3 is TGCAGTGCTAGAGTTGGGGAGTCCCAGCATTTT.

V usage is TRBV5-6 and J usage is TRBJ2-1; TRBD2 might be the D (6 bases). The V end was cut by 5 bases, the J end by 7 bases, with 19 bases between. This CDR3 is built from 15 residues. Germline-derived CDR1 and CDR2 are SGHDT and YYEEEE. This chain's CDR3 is CASSWEAGSRNEQFF. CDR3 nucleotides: TGTGCCAGCAGTTGGGAGGCGGGTTCTCGTAATGAGCAGTTCTTC.

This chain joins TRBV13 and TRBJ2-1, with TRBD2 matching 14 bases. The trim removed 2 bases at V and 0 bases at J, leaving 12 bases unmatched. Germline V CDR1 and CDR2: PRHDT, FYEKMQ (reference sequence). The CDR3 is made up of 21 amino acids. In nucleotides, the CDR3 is TGTGCCAGCAGCTTATCACAGGTCAGGACTAGCGGGGGGAGCTCCTACAATGAGCAGTTCTTC. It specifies CASSLSQVRTSGGSSYNEQFF.

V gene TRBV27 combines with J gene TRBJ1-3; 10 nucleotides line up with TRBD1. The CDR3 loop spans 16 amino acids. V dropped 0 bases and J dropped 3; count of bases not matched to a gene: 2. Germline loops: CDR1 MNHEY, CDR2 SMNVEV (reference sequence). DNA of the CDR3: TGTGCCAGCAGTTTATCCGGGACAGGGGTTGGAAACACCATATATTTT. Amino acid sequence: CASSLSGTGVGNTIYF.

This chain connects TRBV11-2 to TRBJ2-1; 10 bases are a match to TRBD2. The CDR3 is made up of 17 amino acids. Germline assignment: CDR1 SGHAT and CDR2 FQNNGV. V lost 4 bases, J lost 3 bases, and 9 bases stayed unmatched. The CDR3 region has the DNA TGTGCCAGCAGCTCCGGTGGGGTAGCGGGGGGCTACAATGAGCAGTTCTTC. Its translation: CASSSGGVAGGYNEQFF.

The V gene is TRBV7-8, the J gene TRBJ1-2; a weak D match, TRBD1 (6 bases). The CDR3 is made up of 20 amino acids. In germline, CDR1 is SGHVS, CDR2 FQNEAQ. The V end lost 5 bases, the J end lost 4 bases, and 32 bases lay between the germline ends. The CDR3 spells CASSPRLRGGGQGVIYGYTF. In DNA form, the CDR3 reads TGTGCCAGCAGCCCCCGCCTCCGAGGGGGTGGTCAGGGAGTAATCTATGGCTACACCTTC.

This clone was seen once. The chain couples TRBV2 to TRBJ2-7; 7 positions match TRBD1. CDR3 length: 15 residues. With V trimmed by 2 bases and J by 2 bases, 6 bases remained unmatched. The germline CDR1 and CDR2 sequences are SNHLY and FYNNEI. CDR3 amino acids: CASSETGEFAYEQYF. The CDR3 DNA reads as TGTGCCAGCAGTGAAACAGGGGAATTCGCCTACGAGCAGTACTTC.

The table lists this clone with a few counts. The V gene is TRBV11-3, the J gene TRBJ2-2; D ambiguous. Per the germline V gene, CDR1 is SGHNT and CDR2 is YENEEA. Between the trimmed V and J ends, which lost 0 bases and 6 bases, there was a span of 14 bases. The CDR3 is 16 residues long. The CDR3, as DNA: TGTGCCAGCAGCTTAGAAAGCAATAGTCGTCCCGGGGAGCTGTTTTTT. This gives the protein CASSLESNSRPGELFF.

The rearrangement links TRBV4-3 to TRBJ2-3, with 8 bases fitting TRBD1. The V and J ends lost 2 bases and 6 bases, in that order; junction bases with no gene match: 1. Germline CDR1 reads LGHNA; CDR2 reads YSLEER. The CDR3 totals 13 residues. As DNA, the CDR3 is TGCGCCAGCAGCCAACAGGGGGCGGATACGCAGTATTTT. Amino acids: CASSQQGADTQYF.

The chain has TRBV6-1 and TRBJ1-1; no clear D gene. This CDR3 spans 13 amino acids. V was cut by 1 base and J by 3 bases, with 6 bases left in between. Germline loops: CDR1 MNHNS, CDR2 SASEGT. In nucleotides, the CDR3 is TGTGCCAGCAGTGAAGATGGAGACACTGAAGCTTTCTTT. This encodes CASSEDGDTEAFF.

The CDR3, as DNA: TGTGCCAGCAGCTTAGGGAGATTTGGGGCCAACGTCCTGACTTTC. Its protein is CASSLGRFGANVLTF. The V gene is TRBV7-2, the J gene TRBJ2-6; no reliable D call. The V gene's germline CDR1 is SGHTA and CDR2 FQGNSA. The CDR3 runs to 15 residues. V was shortened by 1 base and J by 3 bases, with 7 bases between the two germline ends.

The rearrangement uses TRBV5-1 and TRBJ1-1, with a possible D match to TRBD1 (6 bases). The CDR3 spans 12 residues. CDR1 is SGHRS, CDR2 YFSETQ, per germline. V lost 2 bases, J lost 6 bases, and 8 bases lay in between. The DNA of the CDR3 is TGCGCCAGCAGCTTAACAGGGTCTGAAGCTTTCTTT. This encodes CASSLTGSEAFF.

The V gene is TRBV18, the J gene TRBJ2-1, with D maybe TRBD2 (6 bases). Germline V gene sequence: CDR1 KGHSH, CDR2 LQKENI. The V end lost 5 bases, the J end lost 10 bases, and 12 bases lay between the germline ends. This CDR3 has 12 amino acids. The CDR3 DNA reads TGTGCCAGCTCAATAATAGCGGAAGAGCAGTTCTTC. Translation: CASSIIAEEQFF.